Listed below are T cell receptor beta chains from one sample, sequenced in a study of blood T cell repertoires in COVID-19. Assay used: immunoSEQ multiplex PCR; TCRdb lists only in-frame clones, some missing. Among 95,000 to 100,000 clones, around 90% were seen once, and the ten largest hold roughly 17%. The sequenced sample was peripheral blood. All receptors come from a man aged 45-60 years with acute or convalescent COVID-19. The CDR3 runs from the conserved cysteine through the conserved F or W. The order of the fields is D gene, clone size, V gene, J gene, CDR3 DNA, CDR3 protein. A D gene is named only where the DNA matches it firmly. For some rows the clone size is stated as once, few or many, or as a class when expanded; others skip it.

>NA|NA|TRBV14|TRBJ2-5
TGTGCCAGCAGCCAGGAGCAGGGGCAAGGGGAGACCCAGTACTTC
CASSQEQGQGETQYF
>TRBD1|once|TRBV29-1|TRBJ2-1
TGCAGCGTTCGACAGGGGAGCAATGAGCAGTTCTTC
CSVRQGSNEQFF
>TRBD1|few|TRBV2|TRBJ1-1
TGTGCCAGCAGGGGCAACGGACAGGGAGAAGCTTTCTTT
CASRGNGQGEAFF
>NA|NA|TRBV19|TRBJ1-5
TGTGCCAGTAAAGGGGTGAGCAATCAGCCCCAGCATTTT
CASKGVSNQPQHF
>NA|NA|TRBV5-8|TRBJ1-2
TGTGCCAGCAGCCTACTTAGACTCGCCTCTAACTATGGCTACACCTTC
CASSLLRLASNYGYTF
>TRBD1|NA|TRBV24-1|TRBJ2-3
TGTGCCACCAGTGACCCCTGGGGACAGGGAGACACAGATACGCAGTATTTT
CATSDPWGQGDTDTQYF
>NA|NA|TRBV5-1|TRBJ1-4
TGCGCCAGCAGCTTGGGGGCCGTGATGGGTGAAAAACTGTTTTTT
CASSLGAVMGEKLFF
>NA|NA|TRBV5-4|TRBJ2-5
TGTGCCAGCAGCTTGGTACAAGAGACCCAGTACTTC
CASSLVQETQYF
>NA|NA|TRBV19|TRBJ1-6
TGTGCCAGTAGTATACTCCTGACAGATAATTCACCCCTCCACTTT
CASSILLTDNSPLHF
>NA|NA|TRBV27|TRBJ1-1
TGTGCCAGCAGTCTACTAGGGGGGAACACTGAAGCTTTCTTT
CASSLLGGNTEAFF
>TRBD1|NA|TRBV4-3|TRBJ1-5
TGCGCCAGCAGCCAAGATACAGGGGGCGATCAGCCCCAGCATTTT
CASSQDTGGDQPQHF
>TRBD1|NA|TRBV7-6|TRBJ1-2
TGTGCCAGCAGCTTAGTACAGGGGGCCTATGGCTACACCTTC
CASSLVQGAYGYTF
>NA|NA|TRBV7-9|TRBJ1-1
TGTGCCAGCAGCTTATCAGGTACCGTCACTGAAGCTTTCTTT
CASSLSGTVTEAFF
>TRBD1|NA|TRBV27|TRBJ2-5
TGTGCCAGCAGCCCAGGGGGCCTGTGGCGGAACCAAGAGACCCAGTACTTC
CASSPGGLWRNQETQYF
>NA|NA|TRBV19|TRBJ1-1
TGTGCCAGTAGTATAGTTAGGGAAAAGGCCGGAGGCACTGAAGCTTTCTTT
CASSIVREKAGGTEAFF
>TRBD1|NA|TRBV7-2|TRBJ1-5
TGTGCCAGCAGCCCAGGACAGGGTTCTGCTGATAAGTGGCAGCCCCAGCATTTT
CASSPGQGSADKWQPQHF
>NA|NA|TRBV14|TRBJ2-4
TGTGCCAGCAGCCAAGGATTCTTCTCCCAGGGAATCCGGGGGAACATTCAGTACTTC
CASSQGFFSQGIRGNIQYF
>NA|NA|TRBV6-5|TRBJ2-7
TGTGCCAGCAGAACCCAGGGGCCAACCTACGAGCAGTACTTC
CASRTQGPTYEQYF
>NA|NA|TRBV2|TRBJ2-1
TGTGCCAGCAGTGCAAGGAGAGGCGGCTACTACAATGAGCAGTTCTTC
CASSARRGGYYNEQFF
>TRBD2|once|TRBV11-2|TRBJ2-3
TGTGCCAGCAGCTTTGCGGGGGGGGCCACAGATACGCAGTATTTT
CASSFAGGATDTQYF
>NA|NA|TRBV6-2/TRBV6-3|TRBJ1-5
TGTGCCAGCAGTTTACTGGGGCAGGGATTTGGTCAGCCCCAGCATTTT
CASSLLGQGFGQPQHF
>TRBD1|NA|TRBV11-2|TRBJ1-1
TGTGCCAGCAGCTTAACAGGGGGGGCGAACACTGAAGCTTTCTTT
CASSLTGGANTEAFF
>NA|NA|TRBV6-5|TRBJ1-6
TGTGCCAGCGGGCGCCTTAATTCACCCCTCCACTTT
CASGRLNSPLHF
>NA|NA|TRBV6-5|TRBJ1-3
TGTGCCAGCAGTATGGGAGGAGCTGGAAACACCATATATTTT
CASSMGGAGNTIYF
>TRBD1|NA|TRBV7-8|TRBJ2-3
TGTGCCAGCAGCCCCTCCGACAGGGTATTCACAGATACGCAGTATTTT
CASSPSDRVFTDTQYF
>NA|NA|TRBV28|TRBJ1-5
TGTGCCAGCAGTTACAGGGTGTCCCAGCATTTT
CASSYRVSQHF
>NA|NA|TRBV18|TRBJ2-7
TGTGCCAGCTCACCAAAAAACCAGGCGGGCTCCTACGAGCAGTACTTC
CASSPKNQAGSYEQYF
>TRBD2|NA|TRBV19|TRBJ2-3
TGTGCCAGTAGTATTGGCGGGACTAAAGATTTT
CASSIGGTKDF
>TRBD2|NA|TRBV11-2|TRBJ2-5
TGTGCCAGCAGCTTAGGAGCGGGGGCCCAAGAGACCCAGTACTTC
CASSLGAGAQETQYF
>TRBD1|NA|TRBV6-5|TRBJ1-2
TGTGCCAGCAGCTTAACCGGGACAGGGGGAGGTGGCTACACCTTC
CASSLTGTGGGGYTF